A selection of T cell receptor beta chains follows, all from one sample in a study of blood T cells in healthy people across ages. TCRdb fed the 5' RACE reads into MiXCR, producing one record per CDR3 protein. The sample records over 750,000 distinct CDR3 sequences, approximately 25% being singletons. This same sample was also part of a study on T cells of mothers and their children.

Sequencing was carried out using blood. Receptors originate from a boy between 10 and 17 years old in good health. Both conserved end residues are part of each CDR3. Fields, in order: V gene, D gene, J gene, clone size, CDR3 DNA, CDR3 protein. The D gene is left open where the match is weak. Only part of the rows carry a size: once, few, many, or a class if the clone is expanded.

>TRBV12-3/TRBV12-4|-|TRBJ2-7|few
TGTGCCAGCAGTTTTATTGCGGAGAGGGCCTACGAGCAGTACTTC
CASSFIAERAYEQYF
>TRBV6-5|-|TRBJ2-7|-
TGTGCCGGCAGTAAACAGGGTTACTCCTACGAGCAGTACTTC
CAGSKQGYSYEQYF
>TRBV3-1|TRBD2|TRBJ2-1|-
TGTGCCAGCAGCCTTTGGAAACTAGCGGGAGGCGGCAATGAGCAGTTCTTC
CASSLWKLAGGGNEQFF
>TRBV20-1|TRBD2|TRBJ2-5|-
TGCAGTCAACGGGACTACCTATCGGAGACCCAGTACTTC
CSQRDYLSETQYF
>TRBV28|-|TRBJ2-5|many
TGTGCCAGCAGACCTACCGGGACACGACCCCAAGAGACCCAGTACTTC
CASRPTGTRPQETQYF
>TRBV28|TRBD2|TRBJ2-3|many
TGTGCCAGCAGTGGGAGCGGGAGGAGAACAGATACGCAGTATTTT
CASSGSGRRTDTQYF
>TRBV7-2|-|TRBJ2-5|-
TGTGCCAGCAGCTTTAGGGCCAATCAAGAGACCCAGTACTTC
CASSFRANQETQYF
>TRBV11-2|-|TRBJ2-7|-
TGTGCCAGCAGCCCAGGAGCCGAGCAGTACTTC
CASSPGAEQYF
>TRBV7-9|-|TRBJ1-6|-
TGTGCCAGCAGCTTGGACGGACCCAATTCACCCCTCCACTTT
CASSLDGPNSPLHF
>TRBV7-2|TRBD1|TRBJ1-2|few
TGTGCCAGCAGCTTAGATCCCGGCCAGGGGGCAGGCTATGGCTACACCTTC
CASSLDPGQGAGYGYTF
>TRBV6-6|-|TRBJ1-2|-
TGTGCCAGCAGCCAGTTGGGGCGGCCCGAAGATGGCTACACCTTC
CASSQLGRPEDGYTF
>TRBV29-1|TRBD2|TRBJ2-4|-
TGCAGCGTTAGGGGACTAGCGTCAAACATTCAGTACTTC
CSVRGLASNIQYF
>TRBV11-3|TRBD2|TRBJ2-2|few
TGTGCCAGCAGCTTACTAAGCGGGAGGGGCACCGGGGAGCTGTTTTTT
CASSLLSGRGTGELFF
>TRBV6-5|-|TRBJ2-5|few
TGTGCCAGCAGTTCTTGGCGCGCGATGGAGACCCAGTACTTC
CASSSWRAMETQYF
>TRBV5-1|-|TRBJ1-2|few
TGCGCCAGCAAATTGGATAACTATGGCTACACCTTC
CASKLDNYGYTF
>TRBV18|TRBD1|TRBJ2-7|few
TGTGCCAGCTCACTTACTGACAGGGCCTCCTACGAGCAGTACTTC
CASSLTDRASYEQYF
>TRBV3-1|-|TRBJ2-7|few
TGTGCCAGCAGCCACGGTGCAACTTCCTACGAGCAGTACTTC
CASSHGATSYEQYF
>TRBV5-1|TRBD1|TRBJ2-5|few
TGCGCCAGCAGCTCGTGGCAGGGGGTCACGGAGACCCAGTACTTC
CASSSWQGVTETQYF
>TRBV7-6|-|TRBJ2-5|few
TGTGCCAGCAGCTTAGTCCCGGGAGACGAGACCCAGTACTTC
CASSLVPGDETQYF
>TRBV6-5|TRBD1|TRBJ1-6|few
TGTGCCAGCACTAGGGGACAGGACGATTCACCCCTCCACTTT
CASTRGQDDSPLHF
>TRBV20-1|-|TRBJ2-1|-
TGCAGTGCTAGAGAAAGCGGGTACCTTGAGCAGTTCTTC
CSARESGYLEQFF
>TRBV12-3/TRBV12-4|TRBD1|TRBJ1-2|-
TGTGCCAGCAGTGGCCGGGACAGCCATAACTATGGCTACACCTTC
CASSGRDSHNYGYTF
>TRBV29-1|-|TRBJ1-1|few
TGCAGCGTTGAAACCAGAATGAACACTGAAGCTTTCTTT
CSVETRMNTEAFF
>TRBV11-1|-|TRBJ2-7|few
TGTGCCAGCAGCTTAAATTCCCCGGGGAGCTCCTACGAGCAGTACTTC
CASSLNSPGSSYEQYF
>TRBV12-5|-|TRBJ1-6|few
TGTGCTAGTGGTTTGGTATCGGATTCACCCCTCCACTTT
CASGLVSDSPLHF
>TRBV2|-|TRBJ2-2|few
TGTGCCAGCAGTGTAGGGGGGACACGCGGCGGGGAGCTGTTTTTT
CASSVGGTRGGELFF
>TRBV2|TRBD2|TRBJ2-1|few
TGTGCCAGCAGTGAGTTGCGGGAGGTTTCATACAATGAGCAGTTCTTC
CASSELREVSYNEQFF
>TRBV20-1|-|TRBJ2-7|-
TGCAGTGCTAGATTTAGCGGCGAGCAGTACTTC
CSARFSGEQYF
>TRBV6-2/TRBV6-3|TRBD1|TRBJ1-5|-
TGTGCCAGCACTAGTAGGACAGGGTTGAATCAGCCCCAGCATTTT
CASTSRTGLNQPQHF
>TRBV11-2|-|TRBJ2-1|-
TGTGCCAGCAGCTTAGTTGTGGGGGGTCGACCGAGCTCCTACAATGAGCAGTTCTTC
CASSLVVGGRPSSYNEQFF
>TRBV6-1|TRBD2|TRBJ2-7|few
TGTGCCAGCAGGGGCGTTCTAGCGGGAGGCCCCTACGAGCAGTACTTC
CASRGVLAGGPYEQYF
>TRBV4-3|TRBD2|TRBJ2-7|few
TGCGCCAGCAGCCAAGCGGCTAGCGGGGGCTACGAGCAGTACTTC
CASSQAASGGYEQYF
>TRBV3-1|-|TRBJ2-7|-
TGTGCCAGCAGCCAAGGTCCGGGGGTCTACGAGCAGTACTTC
CASSQGPGVYEQYF
>TRBV27|TRBD2|TRBJ2-5|-
TGTGCCACCTCGCAACTAGCGGGAGAGACCCAGTACTTC
CATSQLAGETQYF
>TRBV11-2|TRBD1|TRBJ1-6|-
TGTGCCAGCAGCTTCGAAGGACAGGGGTTCTCACCCCTCCACTTT
CASSFEGQGFSPLHF
>TRBV7-2|TRBD2|TRBJ2-1|-
TGTGCCAGCAGCCGGACTAGCGGGGGACCCAGGGATGAGCAGTTCTTC
CASSRTSGGPRDEQFF
>TRBV28|-|TRBJ2-3|few
TGTGCCAGCGAGGGGCCCAGAGATACGCAGTATTTT
CASEGPRDTQYF
>TRBV6-2/TRBV6-3|-|TRBJ2-3|-
TGTGCCAGCATGACGACAGATACGCAGTATTTT
CASMTTDTQYF
>TRBV20-1|TRBD2|TRBJ2-3|-
TGCAGTGCTAGTCGTACTAGCGGGGGGGGTACAGATACGCAGTATTTT
CSASRTSGGGTDTQYF
>TRBV11-3|-|TRBJ2-7|-
TGTGCCAGCGGTTCTATCTACGAGCAGTACTTC
CASGSIYEQYF
>TRBV4-2|TRBD2|TRBJ2-1|-
TGTGCCAGCAGCCTCCCGGGACTAGCGGACGACAATGAGCAGTTCTTC
CASSLPGLADDNEQFF
>TRBV2|-|TRBJ1-3|few
TGTGCCAGCGCCGCGTACTCTGGAAACACCATATATTTT
CASAAYSGNTIYF
>TRBV10-3|-|TRBJ1-1|few
TGTGCCATCAGTGAGTCGACTGAAGCTTTCTTT
CAISESTEAFF
>TRBV20-1|TRBD2|TRBJ2-1|-
TGCAGTGCTAGAGACCCGGGAGGTCTAGCGGGGAGCTCCTACAATGAGCAGTTCTTC
CSARDPGGLAGSSYNEQFF
>TRBV14|-|TRBJ2-4|-
TGTGCCAGCAGCCAAGGTTATCGGACTACTATTGACATTCAGTACTTC
CASSQGYRTTIDIQYF
>TRBV9|TRBD1|TRBJ1-3|-
TGTGCCAGCAGCGTAGATGCGGACAGGGGGCTTGGCAGGCCCTCTGGAAACACCATATATTTT
CASSVDADRGLGRPSGNTIYF
>TRBV7-2|-|TRBJ1-6|-
TGTGCCAGCAGCTTAGGTGTGAGTTATAATTCACCCCTCCACTTT
CASSLGVSYNSPLHF
>TRBV5-1|-|TRBJ1-4|-
TGCGCCAGCAGCCCCCTCCGCGAGACAGGAGAAGAAAAACTGTTTTTT
CASSPLRETGEEKLFF
>TRBV12-3/TRBV12-4|-|TRBJ2-7|-
TGTGCCAGCAGTCCTCCGACAAGGCGAACCTACGAGCAGTACTTC
CASSPPTRRTYEQYF
>TRBV24-1|-|TRBJ2-3|-
TGTGCCACCAGTGATTTTCGGGGAAGAGAGGCAGATACGCAGTATTTT
CATSDFRGREADTQYF
>TRBV11-2|TRBD2|TRBJ2-5|few
TGTGCCAGCAGCGTTTTTAGCGGGAGCCTCGAGACCCAGTACTTC
CASSVFSGSLETQYF